The sequence of this T cell receptor beta chain was determined in a study of Ad26.COV2.S vaccination and SARS-CoV-2 variants. As for the study in general: Dosing was one shot or two shots 56 days apart.

V was shortened by 1 base and J by 8 bases, with 11 bases between the two germline ends. Looked up from germline, CDR1 is SEHNR and CDR2 is FQNEAQ (reference sequence). This CDR3 is built from 13 residues. Regarding treatment: 15 to 20 received Ad26.COV2.S at low or high dose, single or two shots; roughly 5 received placebo; per-sample allocation not given. Sampling occurred on day 63 after the first vaccine or placebo injection. This person who donated was an adult of 18-55 years in Boston. Remarks on this clone: Its antigen is still unknown.

Study-level points and caveats: Possible underestimation of total T cell responses by the TCR breadth and depth analyses was noted.

Method: immunoSEQ multiplex PCR; TCRdb's copy keeps in-frame clones and lacks some. The sample holds about 480,000 clones, around nine tenths seen once. The sequence derives from a person between 18 and 65 years old who received the Ad26.COV2.S COVID-19 vaccine or a placebo. Sequenced here: peripheral blood, sampled in a trial of Ad26.COV2.S vaccine versus placebo. The V gene is TRBV7-9, the J gene TRBJ1-2, with D tentatively TRBD1 (6 bases). The CDR3, as DNA: TGTGCCAGCAGCTTAGTGGACAGTGACGGCTACACCTTC. Its protein product is CASSLVDSDGYTF.